Below, 15 T cell receptor beta chains from the same sample are listed, as sequenced in a study of cytomegalovirus exposure and HLA in healthy donors. PCR involved 60 Vbeta and 13 Jbeta primers. TCRdb keeps only in-frame clones here, not all; method: immunoSEQ multiplex PCR. In the table there are tens of thousands of clones, around 78% of which are singletons. Sequenced: PBMCs. The origin of the receptors is a man aged 35 to 55 in good health and CMV-seronegative.

The V gene is TRBV6-5, the J gene TRBJ2-3, with D possibly TRBD2 on 6 matching bases. CDR1 and CDR2 (germline): MNHEY, SVGAGI. Trimming removed 8 bases from V and 0 bases from J, with 15 bases in between. This CDR3 has 15 amino acids. The CDR3 DNA follows: TGTGCCAGCCGAACGACTAGTCTTAGCACAGATACGCAGTATTTT. It specifies CASRTTSLSTDTQYF.

This clone was seen once. The V and J genes are TRBV4-1 and TRBJ2-5, with 7 bases identical to TRBD1. The J call is in doubt because the DNA end fits TRBJ2-7 better. CDR1 is MGHRA and CDR2 is YSYEKL in the germline V gene. This CDR3 comprises 17 residues. CDR3 in DNA: TGCGCCAGCAGCCAAGTACCGAGGGGGCGAACGACCTACGAGCAGTACTTC. This gives the protein CASSQVPRGRTTYEQYF.

The rearrangement links TRBV29-1 to TRBJ1-2; the D gene is possibly TRBD1 (6 bases). CDR3 length: 14 amino acids. The germline V and J ends were trimmed by 3 bases and 8 bases, with 19 bases remaining between them. Per the germline V gene, CDR1 is SQVTM and CDR2 is ANQGSEA. The DNA for the CDR3 is TGCAGCGTTGAGGGTAAAGTTGACAGGATCGGCTACACCTTC. Amino acid sequence: CSVEGKVDRIGYTF.

In this sample, this clone turned up once. In the same sample, other DNA sequences code for this CDR3. This chain joins TRBV19 and TRBJ2-3, with 7 nucleotides matching TRBD1. CDR1 is LNHDA, CDR2 SQIVND, per germline (reference sequence). Trimming removed 6 bases from V and 3 bases from J; junction bases left unmatched: 3. The CDR3 sequence is 13 residues long. CDR3 protein: CASRPTGTDTQYF. In DNA form, the CDR3 reads TGTGCCAGTAGGCCGACAGGGACAGATACGCAGTATTTT.

The V call is TRBV7-2, the J call TRBJ2-5; TRBD2 matches at 12 bases. V lost 6 bases, J lost 7 bases, and 12 bases stayed unmatched. The CDR3 is made up of 16 amino acids. The germline CDR1 and CDR2 sequences are SGHTA and FQGNSA. The CDR3 region is CASSVASGRVEGTQYF. CDR3 sequence (DNA): TGTGCCAGCAGTGTGGCTAGCGGGAGGGTGGAAGGGACCCAGTACTTC. The complete variable domain, with remaining parts taken from reference TRBV7-2 and TRBJ2-5, reads GAGVSQSPSNKVTEKGKDVELRCDPISGHTALYWYRQSLGQGLEFLIYFQGNSAPDKSGLPSDRFSAERTGGSVSTLTIQRTQQEDSAVYLCASSVASGRVEGTQYFGPGTRLLVL.

This clone has just one count. The J gene is TRBJ1-3, the V gene TRBV6-5, with D unresolved. V lost 8 bases and J lost 2, with 13 bases in between. There are 14 residues in the CDR3. CDR1 and CDR2 from the germline V gene are MNHEY and SVGAGI. The CDR3 region has the DNA TGTGCCAGCCTGGGCAGCCAAACTGGAAACACCATATATTTT. Residues: CASLGSQTGNTIYF.

The V call is TRBV5-1, the J call TRBJ2-7; 10 nucleotides align to TRBD2. CDR1 is SGHRS and CDR2 is YFSETQ in the germline V gene. The CDR3 sequence is 16 residues long. Unmatched junction bases numbered 11, after V lost 4 bases and J lost 4 bases. CDR3: CASSPRGSSGRYEQYF. The CDR3 DNA follows: TGCGCCAGCAGCCCCAGGGGGTCTAGCGGGAGATACGAGCAGTACTTC. The entire variable domain, with the rest obtained from reference TRBV5-1 and TRBJ2-7, is as follows: KAGVTQTPRYLIKTRGQQVTLSCSPISGHRSVSWYQQTPGQGLQFLFEYFSETQRNKGNFPGRFSGRQFSNSRSEMNVSTLELGDSALYLCASSPRGSSGRYEQYFGPGTRLTVT.

The chain couples TRBV5-4 to TRBJ1-1, with TRBD1 matching over 8 bases. The V segment lost 4 bases and the J segment 4 bases; nucleotides outside the gene matches: 6. Germline CDR1 SGHNT, CDR2 YYREEE (reference sequence). The CDR3 has 14 residues. CDR3 amino acids: CASSLDRGSTEAFF. CDR3 in DNA: TGTGCCAGCAGCCTAGACAGGGGAAGCACTGAAGCTTTCTTT. The full variable domain, rest sourced from reference TRBV5-4 and TRBJ1-1, is ETGVTQSPTHLIKTRGQQVTLRCSSQSGHNTVSWYQQALGQGPQFIFQYYREEENGRGNFPPRFSGLQFPNYSSELNVNALELDDSALYLCASSLDRGSTEAFFGQGTRLTVV.

This chain links TRBV5-1 with TRBJ2-2; D is possibly TRBD1 (6 bases). Germline assignment: CDR1 SGHRS and CDR2 YFSETQ. The V gene lost 0 bases and the J gene lost 4 bases, with 13 bases spanning the gap. CDR3 length: 16 residues. CDR3 residues: CASSLVVQGSTGELFF. CDR3 DNA: TGCGCCAGCAGCTTGGTCGTTCAGGGGAGCACCGGGGAGCTGTTTTTT.

This sequence joins TRBV27 and TRBJ2-7, with 8 bases that match TRBD2. Trimming took 8 bases from V and 6 from J; bases not matched to a gene: 15. The germline V gene encodes CDR1 MNHEY and CDR2 SMNVEV (reference sequence). The CDR3 extends over 15 amino acids. The CDR3 spells CASRHSSSGQLEQYF. DNA for the CDR3: TGTGCCAGCCGACACAGCTCTAGCGGGCAGCTCGAGCAGTACTTC.

The chain recombines TRBV27 with TRBJ2-3; D uncertain. V dropped 6 bases and J dropped 0 bases, with 13 bases sitting between them. Germline lookup yields CDR1 MNHEY and CDR2 SMNVEV (reference sequence). There are 15 residues in the CDR3. This CDR3 reads CASSLRVVSTDTQYF. The DNA for the CDR3 is TGTGCCAGCAGCTTACGGGTGGTTAGCACAGATACGCAGTATTTT.

The chain uses TRBV19 and TRBJ2-7; 8 positions agree with TRBD2. Germline values: CDR1 LNHDA, CDR2 SQIVND (reference sequence). V dropped 9 bases and J dropped 0; count of bases not matched to a gene: 7. CDR3 size: 14 residues. CDR3 protein: CASRAGDLSYEQYF. CDR3 nucleotide sequence: TGTGCCAGCAGAGCGGGAGATCTCTCCTACGAGCAGTACTTC.

The V call is TRBV19, the J call TRBJ2-5; D is ambiguous. The CDR3 is 16 residues long. Trimming shortened V by 3 bases and J by 1 base, and 15 bases separated the two germline ends. Germline loops: CDR1 LNHDA, CDR2 SQIVND (reference sequence). Here the CDR3 DNA reads TGTGCCAGTAGTATCGCTAGGAGCGATATCCAAGAGACCCAGTACTTC. Translation: CASSIARSDIQETQYF.

V gene TRBV7-6 combines with J gene TRBJ2-5, with 12 positions matching TRBD2. Germline V gene sequence: CDR1 SGHVS, CDR2 FNYEAQ. The V segment lost 2 bases and the J segment 5 bases; nucleotides outside the gene matches: 12. The CDR3 length is 18 residues. CDR3 nucleotides: TGTGCCAGCAGCTTATCCTTCACCGCTAGCGGGAGGGAGGAGACCCAGTACTTC. The encoded protein is CASSLSFTASGREETQYF.

The rearrangement links TRBV7-6 to TRBJ2-6, with 8 nucleotides matching TRBD2. V lost 4 bases, J lost 4 bases, and 9 bases stayed unmatched. Germline CDR1 SGHVS, CDR2 FNYEAQ. The CDR3 length is 17 residues. The CDR3 loop is CASSSSGGHTGANVLTF. The CDR3 coding sequence is TGTGCCAGCAGCTCCAGCGGGGGCCATACGGGGGCCAACGTCCTGACTTTC. Full variable domain (outside the CDR3, taken from reference TRBV7-6 and TRBJ2-6): GAGVSQSPRYKVTKRGQDVALRCDPISGHVSLYWYRQALGQGPEFLTYFNYEAQQDKSGLPNDRFSAERPEGSISTLTIQRTEQRDSAMYRCASSSSGGHTGANVLTFGAGSRLTVL.